The clone carrying this TCR beta chain was seen a few times. Original analysis: The assay estimated nucleated cells by amplifying reference gene primers. Repertoires were generated with immunoSEQ multiplex PCR, while TCRdb's copy carries only in-frame clones and drops some. The V and J calls and clone size were taken over from that table, and D and trimming were inferred from the DNA. The data contain roughly 230,000 clones, around nine tenths of them singletons. Participants were aged about 18 to 90 years, lived in under 25 US areas, and enrolled virtually. This sample stems from a study of blood T cell repertoires in COVID-19. Study in general: Spain, Italy and the United States supplied samples that represented acute and convalescent COVID-19.

The source of this sequence is a man aged 25 to 40 in a cohort exposed to, infected with or recovered from COVID-19 (not recorded which). Source material: PBMCs or T cells enriched from blood (not recorded which).

The CDR3 region is CASSSPRSESRSNTEAFF. CDR3 sequence (DNA): TGTGCCAGCAGTTCGCCTAGGAGTGAGTCCCGGTCGAACACTGAAGCTTTCTTT. The chain recombines TRBV27 with TRBJ1-1; unclear D gene. The V end lost 4 bases, the J end lost 1 base, and 22 bases lay between the germline ends. The V gene's germline CDR1 is MNHEY and CDR2 SMNVEV (reference sequence). The CDR3 spans 18 residues.